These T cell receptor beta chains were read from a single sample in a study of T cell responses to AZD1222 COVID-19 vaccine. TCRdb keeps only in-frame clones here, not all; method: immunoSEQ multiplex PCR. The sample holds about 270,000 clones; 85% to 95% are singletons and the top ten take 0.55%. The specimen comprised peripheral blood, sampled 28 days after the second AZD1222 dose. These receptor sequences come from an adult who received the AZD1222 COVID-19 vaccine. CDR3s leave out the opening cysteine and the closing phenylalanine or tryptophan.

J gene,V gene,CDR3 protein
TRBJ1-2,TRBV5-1,ASSPDRGWDGYT
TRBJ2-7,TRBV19,ASSPMGGYEQY
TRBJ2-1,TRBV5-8,ASSIEGLAGEEQF
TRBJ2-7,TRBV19,ASSIGRAYEQY
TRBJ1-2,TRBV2,ASSSQTQTDGNYGYT
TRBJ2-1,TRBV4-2,ASSQADTNNEQF
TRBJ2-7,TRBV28,ASSPGHLEQY
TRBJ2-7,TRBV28,ASRVGSSNEQY
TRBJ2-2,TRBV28,ASSVTGGVNTGELF
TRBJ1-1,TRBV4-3,ASSQGGGLGLTEAF
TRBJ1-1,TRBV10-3,AISEQLYTEAF
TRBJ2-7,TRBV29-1,SVEGQVSYEQY
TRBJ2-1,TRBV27,ASQRGGSYNEQF
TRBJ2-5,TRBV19,ASSTGIRREETQY
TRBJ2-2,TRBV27,ASSGGLVTGELF
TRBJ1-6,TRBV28,ASSLQPPGLLNSPLH
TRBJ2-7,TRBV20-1,SASQGVAYEQY
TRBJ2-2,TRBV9,ASSGPGTRAGELF
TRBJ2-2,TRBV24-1,ATSDLWTGELF
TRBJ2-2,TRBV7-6,ASSGRTGRSGELF
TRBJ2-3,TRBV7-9,ASSFFGVTDTQY
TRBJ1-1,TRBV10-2,ASSEMRLAF
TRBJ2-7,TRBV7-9,ASSLTSGYYEQY
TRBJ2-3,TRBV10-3,AISAVQGRGTDTQY
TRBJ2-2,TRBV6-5,ASRPDRVVAGELF
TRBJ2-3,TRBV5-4,AISVSGTDTQY
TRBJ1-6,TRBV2,ASKRGDNSPLH
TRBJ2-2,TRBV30,ALYLAPGRASGELF
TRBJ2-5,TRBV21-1,ASSKVGIAGHRETQY
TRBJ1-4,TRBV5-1,ASSSGQGRRSNEKLF
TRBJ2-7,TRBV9,ASSPPGYEQY
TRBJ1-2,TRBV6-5,ASSYGGLSNYGYT